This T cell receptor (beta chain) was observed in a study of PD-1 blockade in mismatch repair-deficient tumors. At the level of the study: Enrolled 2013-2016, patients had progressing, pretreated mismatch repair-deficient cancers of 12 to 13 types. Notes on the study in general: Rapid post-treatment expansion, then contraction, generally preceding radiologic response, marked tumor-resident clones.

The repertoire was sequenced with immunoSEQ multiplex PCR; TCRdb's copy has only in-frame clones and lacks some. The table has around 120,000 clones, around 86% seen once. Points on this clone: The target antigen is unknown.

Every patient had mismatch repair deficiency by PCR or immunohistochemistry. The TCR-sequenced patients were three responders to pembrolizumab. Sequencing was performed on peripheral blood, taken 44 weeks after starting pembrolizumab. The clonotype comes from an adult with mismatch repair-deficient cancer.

The CDR3 reads CASSLVLDYGYTF. The CDR3 DNA reads as TGTGCCAGCAGTCTTGTCCTGGACTATGGCTACACCTTC. The chain uses TRBV28 and TRBJ1-2; D is unclear. V was pared by 5 bases and J by 3 bases, with 10 bases between. The germline CDR1 and CDR2 sequences are MDHEN and SYDVKM. This CDR3 contains 13 residues.